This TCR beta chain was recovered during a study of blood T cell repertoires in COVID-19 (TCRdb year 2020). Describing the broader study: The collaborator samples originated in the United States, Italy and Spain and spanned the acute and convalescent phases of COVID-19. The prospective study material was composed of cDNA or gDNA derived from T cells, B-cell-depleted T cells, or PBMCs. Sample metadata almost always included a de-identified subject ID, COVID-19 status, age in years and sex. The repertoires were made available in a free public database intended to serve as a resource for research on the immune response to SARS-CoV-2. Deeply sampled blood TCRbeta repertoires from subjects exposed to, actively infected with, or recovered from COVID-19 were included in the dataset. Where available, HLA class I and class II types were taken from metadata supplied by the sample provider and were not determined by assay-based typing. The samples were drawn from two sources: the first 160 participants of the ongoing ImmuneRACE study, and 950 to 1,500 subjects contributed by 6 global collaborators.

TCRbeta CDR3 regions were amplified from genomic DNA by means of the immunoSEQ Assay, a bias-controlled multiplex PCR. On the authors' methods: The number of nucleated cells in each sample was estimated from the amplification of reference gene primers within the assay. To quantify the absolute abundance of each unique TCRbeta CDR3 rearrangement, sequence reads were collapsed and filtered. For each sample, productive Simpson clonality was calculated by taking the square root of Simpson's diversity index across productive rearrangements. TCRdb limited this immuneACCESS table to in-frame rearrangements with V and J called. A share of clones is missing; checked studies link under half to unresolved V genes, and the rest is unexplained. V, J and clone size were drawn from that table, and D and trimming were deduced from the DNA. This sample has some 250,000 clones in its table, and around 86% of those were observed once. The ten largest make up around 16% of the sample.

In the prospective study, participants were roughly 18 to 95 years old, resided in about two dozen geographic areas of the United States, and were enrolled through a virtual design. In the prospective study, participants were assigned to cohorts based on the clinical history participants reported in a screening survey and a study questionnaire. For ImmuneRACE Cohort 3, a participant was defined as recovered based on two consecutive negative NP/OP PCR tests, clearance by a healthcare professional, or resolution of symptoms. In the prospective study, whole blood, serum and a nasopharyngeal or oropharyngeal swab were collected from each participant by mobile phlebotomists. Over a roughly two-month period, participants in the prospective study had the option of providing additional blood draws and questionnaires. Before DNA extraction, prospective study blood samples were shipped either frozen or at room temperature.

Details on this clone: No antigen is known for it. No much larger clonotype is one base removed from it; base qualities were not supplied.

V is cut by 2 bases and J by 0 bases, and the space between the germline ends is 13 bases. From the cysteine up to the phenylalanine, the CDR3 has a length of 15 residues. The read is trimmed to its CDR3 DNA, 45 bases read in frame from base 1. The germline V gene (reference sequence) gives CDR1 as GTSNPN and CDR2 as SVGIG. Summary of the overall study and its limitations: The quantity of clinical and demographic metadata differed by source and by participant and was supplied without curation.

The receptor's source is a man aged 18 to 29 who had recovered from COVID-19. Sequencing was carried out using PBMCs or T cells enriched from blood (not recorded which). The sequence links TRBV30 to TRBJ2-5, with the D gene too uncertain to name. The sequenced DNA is TGTGCCTGGAGTAAACCGACTGCCCACCAAGAGACCCAGTACTTC. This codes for CAWSKPTAHQETQYF. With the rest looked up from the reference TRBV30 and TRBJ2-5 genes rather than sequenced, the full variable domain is SQTIHQWPATLVQPVGSPLSLECTVEGTSNPNLYWYRQAAGRGLQLLFYSVGIGQISSEVPQNLSASRPQDRQFILSSKKLLLSDSGFYLCAWSKPTAHQETQYFGPGTRLLVL.